These 21 T cell receptor beta chains originate from one sample sequenced in a study of cytomegalovirus exposure and HLA in healthy donors. It was with 60 Vbeta and 13 Jbeta primers that the PCR ran. Sequenced by immunoSEQ multiplex PCR; TCRdb stores in-frame clones only, minus some. The sample holds some 150,000 clones, around 80% seen once. The specimen was PBMCs. The origin of the receptors is a man in his thirties or forties in good health and CMV-seropositive.

V and J are TRBV4-1 and TRBJ1-1; the D is unclear. Germline V gene sequence: CDR1 MGHRA, CDR2 YSYEKL. V dropped 4 bases and J dropped 0 bases, with 15 bases sitting between them. The CDR3 has 16 residues. The CDR3 sequence: CASSLPERRVNTEAFF. The CDR3 DNA sequence: TGCGCCAGCAGCCTACCCGAGAGGCGGGTGAACACTGAAGCTTTCTTT.

This chain uses TRBV28 with TRBJ1-5; possibly TRBD1 for D (5 bases). Between the trimmed V and J ends, which lost 1 base and 7 bases, there was a span of 11 bases. This CDR3 is 14 amino acids long. Germline V gene sequence: CDR1 MDHEN, CDR2 SYDVKM. In nucleotides, the CDR3 is TGTGCCAGCAGTTTATCCGGGACTCCCCAGCCCCAGCATTTT. Its protein product is CASSLSGTPQPQHF.

The genes are TRBV28 and TRBJ1-2; no reliable D call. CDR3 length: 13 residues. From germline, CDR1 is MDHEN and CDR2 SYDVKM. Trimming shortened V by 2 bases and J by 10 bases, and 14 bases separated the two germline ends. CDR3 sequence (DNA): TGTGCCAGCAGTTTAATTGGCCAGGTGTACTACACCTTC. This encodes CASSLIGQVYYTF.

The chain couples TRBV6-6 to TRBJ2-1; 7 bases fit TRBD1. V trimming: 6 bases; J trimming: 0 bases; junction bases outside the gene matches: 8. The CDR3 contains 16 residues. Germline V CDR1 and CDR2: MNHNY, SVGAGI (reference sequence). This CDR3 is CASRGQDRASYNEQFF. The CDR3 region has the DNA TGTGCCAGCAGGGGTCAAGACAGGGCCTCCTACAATGAGCAGTTCTTC.

The chain employs TRBV19 and TRBJ2-5; 10 nucleotides align to TRBD2. V was pared by 5 bases and J by 5 bases, with 11 bases of the junction left unmatched. This CDR3 is 16 amino acids long. Germline CDR1 and CDR2: LNHDA and SQIVND (reference sequence). The CDR3 is CASSFSSGSPSETQYF. The CDR3 region has the DNA TGTGCCAGTAGTTTCTCTAGCGGGAGTCCATCGGAGACCCAGTACTTC.

Of note for this clone: Germline and junction disagree at one end, which may indicate a read error. The rearrangement joins TRBV23-1 to TRBJ2-7; TRBD1 is a possible D gene (5 bases). TRBV23-1 is given ORF status, its function remaining uncertain. This CDR3 has 16 residues. The CDR3 DNA reads TGCGCCAGCAGTCAAGACTCGACAGAATCCTCCCACGAGCAGTACTTC. This codes for CASSQDSTESSHEQYF.

The rearrangement uses TRBV5-6 and TRBJ2-1, with 14 bases lining up with TRBD2. Trimming removed 0 bases from V and 9 bases from J; junction bases left unmatched: 5. This CDR3 region has 16 residues. Germline CDR1 SGHDT, CDR2 YYEEEE. The CDR3 DNA follows: TGTGCCAGCAGCTTGGCGGGACTAGCGGGAGTCGTTGAGCAGTTCTTC. Its protein product is CASSLAGLAGVVEQFF. Full variable domain (remainder filled in from reference TRBV5-6 and TRBJ2-1): DAGVTQSPTHLIKTRGQQVTLRCSPKSGHDTVSWYQQALGQGPQFIFQYYEEEERQRGNFPDRFSGHQFPNYSSELNVNALLLGDSALYLCASSLAGLAGVVEQFFGPGTRLTVL.

The V gene is TRBV21-1, the J gene TRBJ2-5; the table assigns TRBD1, which was not confirmed against the DNA. TRBV21-1 is a documented pseudogene. CDR3 length equals 15 residues. DNA for the CDR3: TGTGCCAGCAGCAAGGGTCCCAGGGCACGGGAGACCCAGTACTTC. Translation: CASSKGPRARETQYF.

V is TRBV30 and J is TRBJ2-7; 9 positions agree with TRBD1. From germline, CDR1 is GTSNPN and CDR2 SVGIG (reference sequence). V was pared by 4 bases and J by 4 bases, with 8 bases of the junction left unmatched. The CDR3 has 14 residues. As DNA, the CDR3 is TGTGCCTGGAACCGGACAGGGGAAGATTACGAGCAGTACTTC. Translation: CAWNRTGEDYEQYF. Full variable domain (rest looked up from reference TRBV30 and TRBJ2-7): SQTIHQWPATLVQPVGSPLSLECTVEGTSNPNLYWYRQAAGRGLQLLFYSVGIGQISSEVPQNLSASRPQDRQFILSSKKLLLSDSGFYLCAWNRTGEDYEQYFGPGTRLTVT.

V is TRBV7-2 and J is TRBJ2-7; the D gene is possibly TRBD1 (5 bases). Trimming left V 5 bases short and J 4 bases short, with 15 bases between. Per germline, CDR1 SGHTA and CDR2 FQGNSA. The CDR3 consists of 14 residues. This chain's CDR3 is CASSHTGRAYEQYF. The DNA of the CDR3 is TGTGCCAGCAGCCACACCGGCAGGGCTTACGAGCAGTACTTC.

In this sample, this clone turned up a few times. A read error may account for a junction end that differs from germline. The chain has TRBV2 and TRBJ2-7; D is possibly TRBD2 (5 bases). Germline CDR1 reads SNHLY; CDR2 reads FYNNEI. The CDR3 is 11 residues long. The CDR3 loop reads CASSEARGSFF. In nucleotides, the CDR3 is TGTGCCAGCAGTGAAGCTCGAGGGTCATTCTTC. The complete variable domain, with remaining parts taken from reference TRBV2 and TRBJ2-7, reads EPEVTQTPSHQVTQMGQEVILRCVPISNHLYFYWYRQILGQKVEFLVSFYNNEISEKSEIFDDQFSVERPDGSNFTLKIRSTKLEDSAMYFCASSEARGSFFGPGTRLTVT.

The J gene is TRBJ2-5, the V gene TRBV7-2; 8 bases are shared with TRBD1. The end of the DNA fits TRBJ2-7 better, so the J call may be wrong. Looked up from germline, CDR1 is SGHTA and CDR2 is FQGNSA. The CDR3 loop spans 14 amino acids. CDR3 sequence (DNA): TGTGCCAGCAGCTTCCGGGACAGGACCTACGAGCAGTACTTC. It encodes CASSFRDRTYEQYF.

This rearrangement joins TRBV28 to TRBJ2-7; tentatively, D is TRBD1 (6 bases). With 8 bases removed from V and 2 bases from J, the gap between germline ends came to 13 bases. CDR1 MDHEN and CDR2 SYDVKM come from the germline V gene. The CDR3 contains 13 residues. CDR3 sequence (DNA): TGTGCCAGCGTGGACAGACCGACCTACGAGCAGTACTTC. Amino acid sequence: CASVDRPTYEQYF.

The sample holds one count of this clone. This chain links TRBV7-9 with TRBJ1-2; D uncertain. V was trimmed by 1 base and J by 4 bases, leaving 10 bases between them. Germline CDR1 SEHNR, CDR2 FQNEAQ (reference sequence). The CDR3 is 14 amino acids. The CDR3 sequence is CASSLDGGIYGYTF. DNA of the CDR3: TGTGCCAGCAGCTTAGATGGAGGGATCTATGGCTACACCTTC.

This clone is a singleton in its sample. The J gene is TRBJ2-2, the V gene TRBV25-1, with 9 bases that match TRBD1. V trimming: 6 bases; J trimming: 7 bases; junction bases outside the gene matches: 3. Germline CDR1 and CDR2: MGHDK and SYGVNS. This CDR3 spans 13 amino acids. CDR3 sequence: CASRQGAVGELFF. The DNA of the CDR3 is TGTGCCAGCAGACAGGGGGCGGTCGGGGAGCTGTTTTTT. Together with reference TRBV25-1 and TRBJ2-2, the CDR3 gives the full variable domain: EADIYQTPRYLVIGTGKKITLECSQTMGHDKMYWYQQDPGMELHLIHYSYGVNSTEKGDLSSESTVSRIRTEHFPLTLESARPSHTSQYLCASRQGAVGELFFGEGSRLTVL.

This clone was seen a handful of times. This chain uses TRBV29-1 with TRBJ2-1; D is perhaps TRBD1 (5 bases). The CDR3 totals 13 residues. CDR1 and CDR2 (germline): SQVTM, ANQGSEA. The germline V and J ends were trimmed by 4 bases and 7 bases, with 14 bases remaining between them. CDR3 loop: CSVVPRVKNEQFF. The CDR3 nucleotides are TGCAGCGTTGTCCCCAGGGTTAAAAATGAGCAGTTCTTC.

This clone was counted only a few times. The V and J genes are TRBV6-5 and TRBJ1-6, with 8 nucleotides matching TRBD1. Trimming took 4 bases from V and 7 from J; bases not matched to a gene: 6. The CDR3 loop spans 15 amino acids. Germline assignment: CDR1 MNHEY and CDR2 SVGAGI. DNA of the CDR3: TGTGCCAGCAGTTCTCTCAGGGGGCTCAATTCACCCCTCCACTTT. Amino acid sequence: CASSSLRGLNSPLHF.

The V call is TRBV18, the J call TRBJ2-5; D is unresolved. The CDR3 loop spans 16 amino acids. Trimming left V 4 bases short and J 1 base short, with 16 bases between. In germline, CDR1 is KGHSH, CDR2 LQKENI. The chain's CDR3 is CASSLVLGRLQETQYF. CDR3 DNA sequence: TGTGCCAGCTCACTCGTACTGGGTAGACTCCAAGAGACCCAGTACTTC.

The rearrangement uses TRBV27 and TRBJ1-6; D is possibly TRBD1 (5 bases). V was shortened by 3 bases and J by 3 bases, with 6 bases between the two germline ends. CDR3 length equals 14 residues. Germline-derived CDR1 and CDR2 are MNHEY and SMNVEV (reference sequence). The CDR3 region is CASSFDSYNSPLHF. In DNA form, the CDR3 reads TGTGCCAGCAGTTTCGACAGCTATAATTCACCCCTCCACTTT.

The chain couples TRBV29-1 to TRBJ2-1; 8 nucleotides agree with TRBD1. The germline gives CDR1 SQVTM, CDR2 ANQGSEA. This CDR3 region has 13 residues. V shed 4 bases, J shed 5 bases, and the junction held 4 bases outside the gene matches. The CDR3 is CSVARGRNNEQFF. CDR3 nucleotides: TGCAGCGTTGCCAGGGGGCGCAACAATGAGCAGTTCTTC.

V is TRBV11-2 and J is TRBJ2-5; TRBD2 might be the D (6 bases). Germline V gene lookup returns CDR1 SGHAT and CDR2 FQNNGV. V lost 5 bases, J lost 3 bases, and 10 bases lay in between. The CDR3 loop spans 13 amino acids. The CDR3, as DNA: TGTGCCAGCAGCATTAGCGGAAAAGAGACCCAGTACTTC. This sequence encodes CASSISGKETQYF. Full variable domain (outside the CDR3, taken from reference TRBV11-2 and TRBJ2-5): EAGVAQSPRYKIIEKRQSVAFWCNPISGHATLYWYQQILGQGPKLLIQFQNNGVVDDSQLPKDRFSAERLKGVDSTLKIQPAKLEDSAVYLCASSISGKETQYFGPGTRLLVL.